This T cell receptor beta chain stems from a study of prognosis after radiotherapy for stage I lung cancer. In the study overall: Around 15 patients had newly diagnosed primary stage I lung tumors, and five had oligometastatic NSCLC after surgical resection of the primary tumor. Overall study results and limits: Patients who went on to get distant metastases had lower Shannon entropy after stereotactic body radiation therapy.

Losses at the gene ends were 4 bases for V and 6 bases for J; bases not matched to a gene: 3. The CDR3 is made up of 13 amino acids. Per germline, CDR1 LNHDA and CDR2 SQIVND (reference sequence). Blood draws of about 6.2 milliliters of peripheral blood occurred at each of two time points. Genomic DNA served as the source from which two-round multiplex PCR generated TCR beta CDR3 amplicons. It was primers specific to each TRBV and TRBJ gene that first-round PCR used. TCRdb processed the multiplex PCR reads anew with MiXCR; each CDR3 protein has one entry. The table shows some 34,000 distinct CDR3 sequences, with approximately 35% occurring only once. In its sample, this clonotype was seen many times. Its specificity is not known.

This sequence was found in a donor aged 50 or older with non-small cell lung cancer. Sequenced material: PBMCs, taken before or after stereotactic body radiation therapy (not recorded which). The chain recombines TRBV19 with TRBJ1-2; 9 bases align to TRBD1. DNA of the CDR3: TGTGCCAGTAGTACACAGGGGGCGCATGGCTACACCTTC. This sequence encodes CASSTQGAHGYTF.